This T cell receptor beta chain comes out of a study of TIL therapy for anti-PD-1-resistant metastatic lung cancer. The wider study: Median tumor PD-L1 proportion score was approximately 5.7%.

Time point of the sample: pre-treatment sample, taken before nivolumab and TIL therapy. Stage 4 NSCLC adults joined between October 2017 and 2020. This was the immunoSEQ v3 assay. Survey-level samples got 1.5 million to 2.5 million read pairs; deep-level samples got 5-6 million. Here immunoSEQ multiplex PCR was the method, and the copy in TCRdb shows in-frame clones only, minus some. The data hold roughly 60,000 clones, with roughly 70% observed a single time. The germline V gene encodes CDR1 LNHDA and CDR2 SQIVND (reference sequence). The CDR3 has 15 amino acids. V shed 3 bases, J shed 4 bases, and the junction held 7 bases outside the gene matches.

The material was blood, obtained at baseline. The chain joins TRBV19 to TRBJ2-3; TRBD2 agrees at 7 bases. This TCR was recovered from a person aged 25-80 years with non-small cell lung cancer. The CDR3 bases are TGTGCCAGTAGTATTCCGGGGGGAAGGTCAGATACGCAGTATTTT. This encodes CASSIPGGRSDTQYF. The variable domain in full, completed from reference TRBV19 and TRBJ2-3, reads DGGITQSPKYLFRKEGQNVTLSCEQNLNHDAMYWYRQDPGQGLRLIYYSQIVNDFQKGDIAEGYSVSREKKESFPLTVTSAQKNPTAFYLCASSIPGGRSDTQYFGPGTRLTVL.